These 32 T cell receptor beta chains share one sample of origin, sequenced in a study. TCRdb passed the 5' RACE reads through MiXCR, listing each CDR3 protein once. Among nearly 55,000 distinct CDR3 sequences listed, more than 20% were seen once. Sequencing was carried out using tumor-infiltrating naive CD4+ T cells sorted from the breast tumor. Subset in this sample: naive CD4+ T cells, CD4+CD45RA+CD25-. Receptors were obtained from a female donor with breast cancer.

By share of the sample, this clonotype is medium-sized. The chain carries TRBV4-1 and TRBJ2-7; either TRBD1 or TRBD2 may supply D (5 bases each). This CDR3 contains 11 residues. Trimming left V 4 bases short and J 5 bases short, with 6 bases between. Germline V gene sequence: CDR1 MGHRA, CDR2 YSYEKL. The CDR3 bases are TGCGCCAGCAGCCGGGACCACGAGCAGTACTTC. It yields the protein CASSRDHEQYF.

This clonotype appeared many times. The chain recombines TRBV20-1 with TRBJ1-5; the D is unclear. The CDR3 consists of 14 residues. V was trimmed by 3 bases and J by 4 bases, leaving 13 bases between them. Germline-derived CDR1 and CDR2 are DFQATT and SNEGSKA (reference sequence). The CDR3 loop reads CSARRQFENQPQHF. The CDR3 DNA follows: TGCAGTGCTAGGAGGCAGTTCGAAAATCAGCCCCAGCATTTT.

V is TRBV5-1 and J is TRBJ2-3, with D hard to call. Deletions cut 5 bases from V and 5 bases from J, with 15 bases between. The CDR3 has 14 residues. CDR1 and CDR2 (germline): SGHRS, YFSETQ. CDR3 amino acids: CASSYRLSGDTQYF. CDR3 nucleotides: TGCGCCAGCAGTTATAGGTTATCAGGAGATACGCAGTATTTT.

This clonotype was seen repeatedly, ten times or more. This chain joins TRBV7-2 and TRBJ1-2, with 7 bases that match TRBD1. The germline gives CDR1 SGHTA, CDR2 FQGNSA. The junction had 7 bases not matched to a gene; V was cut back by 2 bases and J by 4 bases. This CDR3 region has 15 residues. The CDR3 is CASSLSEGQVYGYTF. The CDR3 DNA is TGTGCCAGCAGCTTATCAGAAGGACAGGTCTATGGCTACACCTTC.

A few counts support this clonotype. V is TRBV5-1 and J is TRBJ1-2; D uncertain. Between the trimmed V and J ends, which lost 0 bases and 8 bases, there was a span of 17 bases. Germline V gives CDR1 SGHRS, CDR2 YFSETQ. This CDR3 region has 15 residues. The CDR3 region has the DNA TGCGCCAGCAGCTTGGACAGAGACGGCAATAAGGGCTACACCTTC. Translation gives CASSLDRDGNKGYTF.

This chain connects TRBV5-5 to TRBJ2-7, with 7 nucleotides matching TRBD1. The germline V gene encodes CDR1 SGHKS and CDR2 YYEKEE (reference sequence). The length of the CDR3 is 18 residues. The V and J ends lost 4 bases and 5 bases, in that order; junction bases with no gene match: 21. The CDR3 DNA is TGTGCCAGCAGCGTCGACAGGGACAAGGGAAAGAGGCCGCACGAGCAGTACTTC. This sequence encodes CASSVDRDKGKRPHEQYF.

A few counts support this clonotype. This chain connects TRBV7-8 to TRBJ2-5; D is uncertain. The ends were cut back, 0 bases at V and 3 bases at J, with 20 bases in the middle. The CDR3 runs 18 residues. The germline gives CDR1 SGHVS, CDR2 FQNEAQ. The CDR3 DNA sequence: TGTGCCAGCAGCTTAGCGCTCATCGCCCGAGGCCGCAAAGAGACCCAGTACTTC. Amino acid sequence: CASSLALIARGRKETQYF.

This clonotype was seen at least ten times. The CDR3 region has the DNA TGCGCCAGCAGCCTGAGGACAAGGGGGAACACTGAAGCTTTCTTT. This translates into CASSLRTRGNTEAFF. The chain links TRBV5-1 to TRBJ1-1; a possible D gene is TRBD1 (5 bases). Trimming stripped 4 bases from V and 1 base from J, with 14 bases between. CDR1 is SGHRS and CDR2 is YFSETQ in the germline V gene. The CDR3 length is 15 residues.

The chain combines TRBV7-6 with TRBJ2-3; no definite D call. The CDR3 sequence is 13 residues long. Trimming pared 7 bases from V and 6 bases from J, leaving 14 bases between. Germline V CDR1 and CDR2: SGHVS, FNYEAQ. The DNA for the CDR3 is TGTGCCAGCAACTTCCTAGGTCCCGATACGCAGTATTTT. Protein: CASNFLGPDTQYF. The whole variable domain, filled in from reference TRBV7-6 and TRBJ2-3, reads GAGVSQSPRYKVTKRGQDVALRCDPISGHVSLYWYRQALGQGPEFLTYFNYEAQQDKSGLPNDRFSAERPEGSISTLTIQRTEQRDSAMYRCASNFLGPDTQYFGPGTRLTVL.

The CDR3 bases are TGTGCCAGCAGCTTACGGTCAGGAATGGTCCTTAACTATGGCTACACCTTC. Protein: CASSLRSGMVLNYGYTF. The chain is built from TRBV7-8 and TRBJ1-2; the D is unclear. The CDR3 sequence is 17 residues long. V was trimmed by 2 bases and J by 1 base, leaving 17 bases between them. Germline values: CDR1 SGHVS, CDR2 FQNEAQ.

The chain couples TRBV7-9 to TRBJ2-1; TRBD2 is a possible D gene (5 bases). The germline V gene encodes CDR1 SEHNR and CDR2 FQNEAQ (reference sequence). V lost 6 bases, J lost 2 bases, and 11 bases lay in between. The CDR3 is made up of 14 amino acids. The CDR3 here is CASSEGATYNEQFF. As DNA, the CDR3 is TGTGCCAGCAGTGAGGGCGCCACCTACAATGAGCAGTTCTTC.

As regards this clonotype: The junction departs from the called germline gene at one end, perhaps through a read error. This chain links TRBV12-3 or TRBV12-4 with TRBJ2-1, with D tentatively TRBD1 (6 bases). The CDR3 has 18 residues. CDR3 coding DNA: TGCGCCAGCAGTTCTAGGAAGCACCGGGAACAGGGACCCAATGAGCAGTTCTTC. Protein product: CASSSRKHREQGPNEQFF.

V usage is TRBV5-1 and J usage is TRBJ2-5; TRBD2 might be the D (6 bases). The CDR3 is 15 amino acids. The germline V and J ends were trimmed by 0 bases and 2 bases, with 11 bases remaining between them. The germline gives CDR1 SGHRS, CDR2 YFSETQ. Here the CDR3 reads CASSLEGTPQETQYF. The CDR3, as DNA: TGCGCCAGCAGCTTGGAAGGGACTCCACAAGAGACCCAGTACTTC.

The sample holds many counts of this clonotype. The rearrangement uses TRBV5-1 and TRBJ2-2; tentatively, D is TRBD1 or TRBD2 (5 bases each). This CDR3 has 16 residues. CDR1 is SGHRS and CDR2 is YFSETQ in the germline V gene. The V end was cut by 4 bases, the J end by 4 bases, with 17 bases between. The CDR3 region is CASSSTGTTGTGELFF. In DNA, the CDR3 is TGCGCCAGCAGCAGCACCGGGACGACGGGCACCGGGGAGCTGTTTTTT.

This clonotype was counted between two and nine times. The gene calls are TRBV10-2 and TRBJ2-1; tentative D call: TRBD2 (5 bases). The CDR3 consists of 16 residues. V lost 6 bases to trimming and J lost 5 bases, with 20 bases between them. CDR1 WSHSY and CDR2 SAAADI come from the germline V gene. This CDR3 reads CASRPLLGGPNNEQFF. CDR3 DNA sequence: TGCGCCAGCAGACCCCTCCTGGGCGGGCCAAACAATGAGCAGTTCTTC.

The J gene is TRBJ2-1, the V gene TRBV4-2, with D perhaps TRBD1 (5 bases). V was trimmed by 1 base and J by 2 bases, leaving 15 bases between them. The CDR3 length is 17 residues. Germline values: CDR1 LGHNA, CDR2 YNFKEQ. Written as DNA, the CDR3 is TGTGCCAGCAGCCAAGTTAGCCTTATGGGGCCCTACAATGAGCAGTTCTTC. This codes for CASSQVSLMGPYNEQFF.

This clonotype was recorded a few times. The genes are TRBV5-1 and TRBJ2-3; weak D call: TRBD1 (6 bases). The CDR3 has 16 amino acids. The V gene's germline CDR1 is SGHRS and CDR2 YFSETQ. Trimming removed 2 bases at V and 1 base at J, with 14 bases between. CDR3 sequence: CASSLQGKVRTDTQYF. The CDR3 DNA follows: TGCGCCAGCAGCTTACAGGGAAAGGTCCGCACAGATACGCAGTATTTT.

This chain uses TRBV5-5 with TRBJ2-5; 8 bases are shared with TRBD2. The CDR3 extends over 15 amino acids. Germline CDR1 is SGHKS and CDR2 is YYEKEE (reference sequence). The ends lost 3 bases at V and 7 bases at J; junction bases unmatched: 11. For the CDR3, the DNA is TGTGCCAGCAGCTATCCGGGACTAGGGGTTGGGACCCAGTACTTC. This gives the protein CASSYPGLGVGTQYF.

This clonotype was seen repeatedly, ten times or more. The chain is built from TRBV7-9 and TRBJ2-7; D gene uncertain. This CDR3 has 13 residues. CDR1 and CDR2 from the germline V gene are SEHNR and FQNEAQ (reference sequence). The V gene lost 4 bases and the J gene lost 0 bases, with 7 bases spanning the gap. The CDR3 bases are TGTGCCAGCAGCTCGACGGACTCCTACGAGCAGTACTTC. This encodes CASSSTDSYEQYF.

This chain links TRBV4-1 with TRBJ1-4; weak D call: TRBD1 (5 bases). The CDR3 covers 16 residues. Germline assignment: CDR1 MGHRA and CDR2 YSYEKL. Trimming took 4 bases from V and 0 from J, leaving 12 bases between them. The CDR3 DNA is TGCGCCAGCAGCCGCAGACAGCTTGCAACTAATGAAAAACTGTTTTTT. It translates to CASSRRQLATNEKLFF.

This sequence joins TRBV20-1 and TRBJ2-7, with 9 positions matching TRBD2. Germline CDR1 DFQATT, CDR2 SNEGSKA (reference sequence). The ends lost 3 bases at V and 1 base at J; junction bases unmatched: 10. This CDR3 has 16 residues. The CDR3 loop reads CSARGQTSGLSYEQYF. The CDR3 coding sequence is TGCAGTGCTAGGGGTCAGACTAGCGGACTTTCCTACGAGCAGTACTTC.

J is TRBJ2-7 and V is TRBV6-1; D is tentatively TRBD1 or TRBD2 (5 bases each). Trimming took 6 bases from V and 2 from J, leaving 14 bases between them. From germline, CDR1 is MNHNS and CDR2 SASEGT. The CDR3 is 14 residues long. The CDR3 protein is CASRLGTVTYEQYF. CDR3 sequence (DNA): TGTGCCAGCAGATTGGGGACGGTGACCTACGAGCAGTACTTC.

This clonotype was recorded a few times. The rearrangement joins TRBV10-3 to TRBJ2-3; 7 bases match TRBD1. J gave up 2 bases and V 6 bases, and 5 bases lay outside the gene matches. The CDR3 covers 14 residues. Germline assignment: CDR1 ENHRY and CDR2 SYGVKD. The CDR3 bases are TGTGCCATCAGGGGGACAGCAGCCACAGATACGCAGTATTTT. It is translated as CAIRGTAATDTQYF.

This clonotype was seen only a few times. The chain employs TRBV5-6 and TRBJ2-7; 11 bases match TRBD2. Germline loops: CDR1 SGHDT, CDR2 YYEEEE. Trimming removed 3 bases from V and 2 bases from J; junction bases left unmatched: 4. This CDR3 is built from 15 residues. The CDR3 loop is CASSWATSGAYEQYF. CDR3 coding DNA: TGTGCCAGCAGCTGGGCGACTAGCGGGGCCTACGAGCAGTACTTC.

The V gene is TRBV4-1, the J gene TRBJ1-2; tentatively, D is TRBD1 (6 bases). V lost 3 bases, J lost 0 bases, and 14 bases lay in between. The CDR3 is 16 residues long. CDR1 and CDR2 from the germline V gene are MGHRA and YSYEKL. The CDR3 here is CASSQDRDTANYGYTF. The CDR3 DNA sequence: TGCGCCAGCAGCCAGGACCGGGACACAGCTAACTATGGCTACACCTTC.

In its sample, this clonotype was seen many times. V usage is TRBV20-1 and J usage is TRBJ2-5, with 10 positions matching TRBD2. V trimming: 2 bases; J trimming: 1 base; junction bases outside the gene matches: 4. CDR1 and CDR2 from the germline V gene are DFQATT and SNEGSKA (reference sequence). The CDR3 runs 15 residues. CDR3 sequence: CSARPLAGIQETQYF. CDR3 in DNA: TGCAGTGCTAGACCACTAGCGGGGATCCAAGAGACCCAGTACTTC.

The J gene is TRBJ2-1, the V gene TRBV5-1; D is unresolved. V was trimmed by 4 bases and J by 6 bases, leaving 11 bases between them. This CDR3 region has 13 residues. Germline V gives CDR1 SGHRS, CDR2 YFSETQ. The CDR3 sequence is CASSETFGNEQFF. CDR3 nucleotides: TGCGCCAGCAGCGAGACCTTTGGCAATGAGCAGTTCTTC.

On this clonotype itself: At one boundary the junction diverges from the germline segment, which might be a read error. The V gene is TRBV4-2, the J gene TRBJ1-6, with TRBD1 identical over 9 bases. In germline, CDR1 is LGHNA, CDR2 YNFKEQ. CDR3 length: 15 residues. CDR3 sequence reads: CTSSHDRGRNSPLHF. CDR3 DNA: TGTACCAGCAGCCACGACAGGGGGAGAAATTCACCCCTCCACTTT.

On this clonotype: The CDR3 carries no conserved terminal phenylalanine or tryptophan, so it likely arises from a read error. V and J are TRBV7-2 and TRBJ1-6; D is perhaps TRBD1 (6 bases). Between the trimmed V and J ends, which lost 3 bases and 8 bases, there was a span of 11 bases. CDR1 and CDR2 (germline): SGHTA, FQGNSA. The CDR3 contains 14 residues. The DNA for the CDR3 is TGTGCCAGCAGCTTTGATGGGGGCTATTCACCCCTCCACCTT. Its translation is CASSFDGGYSPLHL.

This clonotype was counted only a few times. This CDR3 reads CASRRDRVRYEQYF. CDR3 DNA sequence: TGTGCCAGCAGACGGGACAGGGTAAGGTACGAGCAGTACTTC. The chain joins TRBV28 to TRBJ2-7; TRBD1 matches 9 bases. This CDR3 has 14 amino acids. Germline V gives CDR1 MDHEN, CDR2 SYDVKM. V was pared by 6 bases and J by 4 bases, with 7 bases of the junction left unmatched.

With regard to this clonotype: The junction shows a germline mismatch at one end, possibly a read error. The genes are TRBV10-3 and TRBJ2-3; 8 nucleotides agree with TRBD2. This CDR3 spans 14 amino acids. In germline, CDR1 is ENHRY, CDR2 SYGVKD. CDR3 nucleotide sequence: TGTGCCAGCAGACTAGCGCCTAGCACAGACACGCAGTATTTT. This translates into CASRLAPSTDTQYF.

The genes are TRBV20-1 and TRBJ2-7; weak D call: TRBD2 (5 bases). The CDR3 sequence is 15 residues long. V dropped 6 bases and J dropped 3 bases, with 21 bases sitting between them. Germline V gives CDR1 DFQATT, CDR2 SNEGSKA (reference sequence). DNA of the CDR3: TGCAGTGCCAACCTCCCAGCGGCCCCCTTCTACGAGCAGTACTTC. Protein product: CSANLPAAPFYEQYF.